This TCR beta chain came from a study of T cell repertoires in cytomegalovirus infection. Study details: Carrying CMV and the relevant HLA type showed in public TCR beta signatures.

V lost 4 bases to trimming and J lost 7 bases, with 11 bases between them. In germline, CDR1 is SGHAT, CDR2 FQNNGV. The CDR3 is 13 residues long. The study's findings and limits: Cumulative public TCR beta family frequency identified carriers of CMV plus the relevant HLA. HLA-C-restricted CMV-specific TCR beta clonotypes were dominant in the ex vivo response.

One entry per CDR3 protein results from TCRdb running MiXCR on the reads. The data contain over 85,000 distinct CDR3 sequences, approximately 17% of them singletons. This clonotype was observed at least ten times. The antigen is not known. The specimen sequenced was PBMCs. This receptor was obtained from a human donor in good health (CMV status not recorded). Some clones in this sample may be carry-over from other donors' samples. The chain couples TRBV11-2 to TRBJ2-1; no definite D call. The DNA of the CDR3 is TGTGCCAGCAGCTCCGGATTGAGGAATGAGCAGTTCTTC. Its protein product is CASSSGLRNEQFF.